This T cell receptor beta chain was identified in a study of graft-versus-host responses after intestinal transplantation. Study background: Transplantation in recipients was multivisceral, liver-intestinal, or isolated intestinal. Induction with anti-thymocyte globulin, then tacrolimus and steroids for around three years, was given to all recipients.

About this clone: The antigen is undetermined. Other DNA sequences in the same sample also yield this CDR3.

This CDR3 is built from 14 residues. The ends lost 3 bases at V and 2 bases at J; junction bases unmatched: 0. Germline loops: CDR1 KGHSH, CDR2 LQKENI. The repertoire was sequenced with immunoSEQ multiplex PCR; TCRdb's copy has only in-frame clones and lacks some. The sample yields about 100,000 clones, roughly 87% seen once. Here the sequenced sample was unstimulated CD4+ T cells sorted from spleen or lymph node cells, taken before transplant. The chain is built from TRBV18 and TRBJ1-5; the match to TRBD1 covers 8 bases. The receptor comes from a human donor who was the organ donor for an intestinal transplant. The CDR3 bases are TGTGCCAGCTCACCGGACAGGGGCAATCAGCCCCAGCATTTT. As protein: CASSPDRGNQPQHF.